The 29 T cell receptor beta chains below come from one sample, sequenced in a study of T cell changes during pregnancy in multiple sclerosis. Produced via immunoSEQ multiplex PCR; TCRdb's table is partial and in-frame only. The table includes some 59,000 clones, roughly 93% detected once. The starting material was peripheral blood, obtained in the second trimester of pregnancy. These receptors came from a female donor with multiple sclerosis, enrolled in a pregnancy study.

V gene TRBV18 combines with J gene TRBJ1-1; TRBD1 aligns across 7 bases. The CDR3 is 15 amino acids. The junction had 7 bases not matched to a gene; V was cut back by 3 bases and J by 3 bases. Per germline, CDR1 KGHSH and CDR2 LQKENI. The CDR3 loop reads CASSPRQGGDTEAFF. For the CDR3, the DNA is TGTGCCAGCTCACCTAGACAGGGTGGGGACACTGAAGCTTTCTTT.

In DNA, the CDR3 is TGCGCCAGCACTCAGGGCCAAAACTATGGCTACACCTTC. It translates to CASTQGQNYGYTF. V gene TRBV10-2 combines with J gene TRBJ1-2; D might be TRBD1 (5 bases). This CDR3 has 13 residues. CDR1 and CDR2 (germline): WSHSY, SAAADI. Deletions cut 7 bases from V and 2 bases from J, with 11 bases between.

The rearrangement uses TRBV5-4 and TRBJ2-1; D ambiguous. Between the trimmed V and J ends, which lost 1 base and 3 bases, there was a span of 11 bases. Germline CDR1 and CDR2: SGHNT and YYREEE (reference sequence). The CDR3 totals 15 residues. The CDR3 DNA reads TGTGCCAGCAGCTTGACGCTGAGAGACTACAATGAGCAGTTCTTC. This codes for CASSLTLRDYNEQFF.

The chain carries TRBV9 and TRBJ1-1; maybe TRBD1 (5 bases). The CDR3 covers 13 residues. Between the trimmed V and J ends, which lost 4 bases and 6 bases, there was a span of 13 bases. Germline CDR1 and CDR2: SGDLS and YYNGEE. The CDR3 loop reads CASSYWAGAEAFF. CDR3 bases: TGTGCCAGCAGCTACTGGGCGGGGGCTGAAGCTTTCTTT.

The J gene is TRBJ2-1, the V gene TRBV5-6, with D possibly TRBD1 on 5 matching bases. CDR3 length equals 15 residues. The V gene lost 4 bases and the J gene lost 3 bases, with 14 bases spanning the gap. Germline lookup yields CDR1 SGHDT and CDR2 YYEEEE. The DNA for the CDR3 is TGTGCCAGCAGCCCGACAGCCTGGGGCTACAATGAGCAGTTCTTC. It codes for CASSPTAWGYNEQFF.

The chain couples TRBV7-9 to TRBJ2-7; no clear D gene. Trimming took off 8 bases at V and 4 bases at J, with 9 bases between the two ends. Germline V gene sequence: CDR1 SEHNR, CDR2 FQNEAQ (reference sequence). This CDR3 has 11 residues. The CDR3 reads CASASEYEQYF. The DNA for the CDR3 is TGTGCCAGCGCCTCGGAGTACGAGCAGTACTTC.

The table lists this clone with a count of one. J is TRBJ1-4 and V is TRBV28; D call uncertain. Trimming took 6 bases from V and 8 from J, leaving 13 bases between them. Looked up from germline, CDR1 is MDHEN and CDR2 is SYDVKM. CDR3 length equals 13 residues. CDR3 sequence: CASRRTTGEKLFF. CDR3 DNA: TGTGCCAGCAGGAGAACGACGGGAGAAAAACTGTTTTTT.

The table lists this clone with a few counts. This CDR3 reads CSAHSGNTEAFF. The DNA of the CDR3 is TGCAGCGCCCACTCAGGGAACACTGAAGCTTTCTTT. The chain employs TRBV29-1 and TRBJ1-1; D unclear. Looked up from germline, CDR1 is SQVTM and CDR2 is ANQGSEA. The CDR3 loop spans 12 amino acids. Trimming cost V 7 bases and J 1 base, with 10 bases left between them. Full variable domain (rest looked up from reference TRBV29-1 and TRBJ1-1): SAVISQKPSRDICQRGTSLTIQCQVDSQVTMMFWYRQQPGQSLTLIATANQGSEATYESGFVIDKFPISRPNLTFSTLTVSNMSPEDSSIYLCSAHSGNTEAFFGQGTRLTVV.

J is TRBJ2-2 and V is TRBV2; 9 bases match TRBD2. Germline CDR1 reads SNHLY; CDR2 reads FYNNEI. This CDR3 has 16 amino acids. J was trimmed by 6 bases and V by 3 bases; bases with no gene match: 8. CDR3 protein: CASSDPSGERPGELFF. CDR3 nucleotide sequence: TGTGCCAGCAGTGATCCTAGCGGGGAGCGCCCCGGGGAGCTGTTTTTT.

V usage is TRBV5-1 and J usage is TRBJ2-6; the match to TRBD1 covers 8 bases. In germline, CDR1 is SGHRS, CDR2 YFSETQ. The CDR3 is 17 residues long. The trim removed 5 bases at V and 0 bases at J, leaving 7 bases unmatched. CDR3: CASRSTGAYSGANVLTF. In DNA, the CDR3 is TGCGCCAGCAGATCGACAGGGGCCTACTCTGGGGCCAACGTCCTGACTTTC. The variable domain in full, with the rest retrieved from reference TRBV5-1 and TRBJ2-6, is KAGVTQTPRYLIKTRGQQVTLSCSPISGHRSVSWYQQTPGQGLQFLFEYFSETQRNKGNFPGRFSGRQFSNSRSEMNVSTLELGDSALYLCASRSTGAYSGANVLTFGAGSRLTVL.

CDR3 protein: CASSLVARGPYNEQFF. In DNA, the CDR3 is TGTGCCAGCAGCTTAGTGGCCCGGGGTCCCTACAATGAGCAGTTCTTC. The rearrangement joins TRBV7-8 to TRBJ2-1; tentative D call: TRBD2 (5 bases). This CDR3 has 16 residues. V was clipped by 1 base and J by 2 bases, with 12 bases between them. Germline assignment: CDR1 SGHVS and CDR2 FQNEAQ.

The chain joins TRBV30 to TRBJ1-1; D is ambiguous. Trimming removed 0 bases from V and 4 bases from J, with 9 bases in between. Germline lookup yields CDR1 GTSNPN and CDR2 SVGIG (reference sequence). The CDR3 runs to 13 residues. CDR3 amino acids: CAWSVREGTEAFF. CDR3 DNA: TGTGCCTGGAGTGTACGGGAGGGCACTGAAGCTTTCTTT.

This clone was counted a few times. The CDR3 nucleotides are TGCGCCAGCAGCCGGACGACAGGGACCGGGGAGCTGTTTTTT. Protein product: CASSRTTGTGELFF. The rearrangement uses TRBV5-1 and TRBJ2-2; 7 bases align to TRBD1. The ends lost 4 bases at V and 5 bases at J; junction bases unmatched: 5. The V gene's germline CDR1 is SGHRS and CDR2 YFSETQ. The CDR3 is 14 amino acids.

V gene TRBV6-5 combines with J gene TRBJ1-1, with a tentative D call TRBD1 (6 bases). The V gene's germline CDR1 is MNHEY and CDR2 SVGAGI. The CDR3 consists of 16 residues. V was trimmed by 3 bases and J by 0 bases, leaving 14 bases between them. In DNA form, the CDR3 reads TGTGCCAGCAGTTATTCCCCCACAGGGCTGAACACTGAAGCTTTCTTT. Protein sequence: CASSYSPTGLNTEAFF.

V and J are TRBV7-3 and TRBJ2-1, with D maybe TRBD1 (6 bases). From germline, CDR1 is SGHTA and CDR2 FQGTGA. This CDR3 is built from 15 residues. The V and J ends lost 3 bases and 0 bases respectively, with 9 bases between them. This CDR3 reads CASSFTGSSYNEQFF. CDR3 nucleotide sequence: TGTGCCAGCAGCTTCACAGGGAGCTCCTACAATGAGCAGTTCTTC.

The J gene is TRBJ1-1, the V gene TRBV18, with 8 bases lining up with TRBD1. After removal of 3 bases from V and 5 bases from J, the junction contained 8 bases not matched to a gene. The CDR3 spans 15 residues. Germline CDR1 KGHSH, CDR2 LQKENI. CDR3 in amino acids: CASSPRTGGGTEAFF. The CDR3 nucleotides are TGTGCCAGCTCACCCCGAACAGGGGGAGGAACTGAAGCTTTCTTT.

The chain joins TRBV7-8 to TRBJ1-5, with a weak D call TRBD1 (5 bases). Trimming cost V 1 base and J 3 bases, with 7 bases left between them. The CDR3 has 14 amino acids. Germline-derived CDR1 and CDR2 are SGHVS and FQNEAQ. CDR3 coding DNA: TGTGCCAGCAGCTTAGTAGGGGACAATCAGCCCCAGCATTTT. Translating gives CASSLVGDNQPQHF.

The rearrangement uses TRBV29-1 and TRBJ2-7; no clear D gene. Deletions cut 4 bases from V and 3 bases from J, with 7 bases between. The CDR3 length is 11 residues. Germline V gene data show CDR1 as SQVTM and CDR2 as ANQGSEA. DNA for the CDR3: TGCAGCGTTGTCATCCACTACGAGCAGTACTTC. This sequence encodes CSVVIHYEQYF.

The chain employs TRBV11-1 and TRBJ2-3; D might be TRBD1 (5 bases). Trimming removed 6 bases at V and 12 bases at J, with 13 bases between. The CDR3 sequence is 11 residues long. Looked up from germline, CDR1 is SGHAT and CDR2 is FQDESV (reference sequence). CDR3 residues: CASSSGIRQYF. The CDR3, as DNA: TGTGCCAGCAGTTCAGGGATACGACAGTATTTT. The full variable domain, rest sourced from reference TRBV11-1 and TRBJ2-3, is EAEVAQSPRYKITEKSQAVAFWCDPISGHATLYWYRQILGQGPELLVQFQDESVVDDSQLPKDRFSAERLKGVDSTLKIQPAELGDSAMYLCASSSGIRQYFGPGTRLTVL.

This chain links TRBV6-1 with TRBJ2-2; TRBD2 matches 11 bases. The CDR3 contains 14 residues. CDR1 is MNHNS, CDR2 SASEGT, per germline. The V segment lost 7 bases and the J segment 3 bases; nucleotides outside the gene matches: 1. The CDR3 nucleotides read TGTGCCAGCACGGGACTAGCGGACACCGGGGAGCTGTTTTTT. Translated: CASTGLADTGELFF.

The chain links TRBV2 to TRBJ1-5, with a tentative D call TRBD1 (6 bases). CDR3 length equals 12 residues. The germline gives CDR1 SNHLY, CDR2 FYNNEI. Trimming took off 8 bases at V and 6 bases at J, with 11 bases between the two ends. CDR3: CASADSGQPQHF. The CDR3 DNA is TGTGCCAGCGCGGACAGTGGTCAGCCCCAGCATTTT.

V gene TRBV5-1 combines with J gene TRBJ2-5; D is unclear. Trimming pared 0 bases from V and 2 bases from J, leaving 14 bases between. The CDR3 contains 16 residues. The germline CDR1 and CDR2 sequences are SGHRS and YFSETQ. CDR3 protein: CASSLGAQPVQETQYF. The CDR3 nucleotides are TGCGCCAGCAGCTTGGGGGCCCAGCCCGTTCAAGAGACCCAGTACTTC.

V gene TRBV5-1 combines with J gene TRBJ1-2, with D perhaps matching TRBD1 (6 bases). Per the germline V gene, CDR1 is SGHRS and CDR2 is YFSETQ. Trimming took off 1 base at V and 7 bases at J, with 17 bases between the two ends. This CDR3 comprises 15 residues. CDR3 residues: CASSLTGGGLFGYTF. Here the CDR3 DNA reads TGCGCCAGCAGCTTGACGGGGGGCGGTTTGTTTGGCTACACCTTC.

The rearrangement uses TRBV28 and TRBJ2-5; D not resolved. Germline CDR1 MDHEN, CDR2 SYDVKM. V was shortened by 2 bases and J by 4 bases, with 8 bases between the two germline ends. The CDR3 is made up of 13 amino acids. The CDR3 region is CASSLALVETQYF. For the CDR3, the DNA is TGTGCCAGCAGTTTAGCGCTCGTAGAGACCCAGTACTTC.

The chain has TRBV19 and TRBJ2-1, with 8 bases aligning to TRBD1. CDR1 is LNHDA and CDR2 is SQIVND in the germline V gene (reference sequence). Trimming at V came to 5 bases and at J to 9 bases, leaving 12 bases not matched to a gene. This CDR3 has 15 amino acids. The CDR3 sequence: CASSSPGGRLGEQFF. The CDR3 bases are TGTGCCAGTAGTTCCCCAGGGGGCAGGCTAGGTGAGCAGTTCTTC. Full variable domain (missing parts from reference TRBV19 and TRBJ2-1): DGGITQSPKYLFRKEGQNVTLSCEQNLNHDAMYWYRQDPGQGLRLIYYSQIVNDFQKGDIAEGYSVSREKKESFPLTVTSAQKNPTAFYLCASSSPGGRLGEQFFGPGTRLTVL.

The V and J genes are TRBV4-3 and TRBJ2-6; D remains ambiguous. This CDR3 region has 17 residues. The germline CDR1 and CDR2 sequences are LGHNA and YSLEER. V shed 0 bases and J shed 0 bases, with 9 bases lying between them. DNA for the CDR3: TGCGCCAGCAGCCAAGACGGCACTACCTCTGGGGCCAACGTCCTGACTTTC. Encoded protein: CASSQDGTTSGANVLTF.

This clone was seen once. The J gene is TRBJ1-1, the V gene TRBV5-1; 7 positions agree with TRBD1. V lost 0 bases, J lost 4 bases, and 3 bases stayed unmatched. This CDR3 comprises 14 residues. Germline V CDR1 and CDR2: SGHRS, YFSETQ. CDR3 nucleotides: TGCGCCAGCAGCTTGGGCTCAGGGGGCACTGAAGCTTTCTTT. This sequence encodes CASSLGSGGTEAFF.

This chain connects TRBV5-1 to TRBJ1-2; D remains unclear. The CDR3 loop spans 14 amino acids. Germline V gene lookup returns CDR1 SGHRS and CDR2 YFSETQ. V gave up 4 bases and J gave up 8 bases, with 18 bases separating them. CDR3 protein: CASSPSSEGGGYTF. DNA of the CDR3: TGCGCCAGCAGCCCGAGTTCGGAGGGAGGCGGCTACACCTTC. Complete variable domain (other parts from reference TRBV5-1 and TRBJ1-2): KAGVTQTPRYLIKTRGQQVTLSCSPISGHRSVSWYQQTPGQGLQFLFEYFSETQRNKGNFPGRFSGRQFSNSRSEMNVSTLELGDSALYLCASSPSSEGGGYTFGSGTRLTVV.

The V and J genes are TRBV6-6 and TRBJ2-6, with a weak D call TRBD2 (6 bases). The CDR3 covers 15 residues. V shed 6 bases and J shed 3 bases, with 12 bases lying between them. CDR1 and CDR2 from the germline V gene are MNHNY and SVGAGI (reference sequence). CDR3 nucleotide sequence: TGTGCCAGCAGGGAGACTAGAGGTGGGGCCAACGTCCTGACTTTC. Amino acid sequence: CASRETRGGANVLTF.